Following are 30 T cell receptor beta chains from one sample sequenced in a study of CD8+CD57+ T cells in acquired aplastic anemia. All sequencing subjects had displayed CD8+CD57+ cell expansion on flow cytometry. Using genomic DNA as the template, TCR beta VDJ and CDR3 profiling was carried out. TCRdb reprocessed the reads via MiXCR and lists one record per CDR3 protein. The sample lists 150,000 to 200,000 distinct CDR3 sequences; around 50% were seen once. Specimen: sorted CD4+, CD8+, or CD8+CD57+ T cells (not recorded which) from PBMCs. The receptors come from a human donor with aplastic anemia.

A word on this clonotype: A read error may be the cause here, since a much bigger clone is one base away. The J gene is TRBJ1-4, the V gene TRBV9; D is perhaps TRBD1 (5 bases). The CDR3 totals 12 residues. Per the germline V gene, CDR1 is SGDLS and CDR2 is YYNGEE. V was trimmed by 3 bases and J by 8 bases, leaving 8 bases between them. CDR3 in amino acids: CASSAGGEKLFF. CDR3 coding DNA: TGTGCCAGCAGCGCGGGGGGGGAAAAACTGTTTTTT. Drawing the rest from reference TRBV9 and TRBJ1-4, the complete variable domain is DSGVTQTPKHLITATGQRVTLRCSPRSGDLSVYWYQQSLDQGLQFLIQYYNGEERAKGNILERFSAQQFPDLHSELNLSSLELGDSALYFCASSAGGEKLFFGSGTQLSVL.

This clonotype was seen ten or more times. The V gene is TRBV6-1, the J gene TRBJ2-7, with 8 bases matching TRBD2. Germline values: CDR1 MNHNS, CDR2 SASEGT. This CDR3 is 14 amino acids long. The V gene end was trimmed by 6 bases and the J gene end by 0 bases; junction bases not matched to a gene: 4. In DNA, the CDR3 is TGTGCCAGCAGGACGGGAGGGCTCTCCTACGAGCAGTACTTC. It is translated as CASRTGGLSYEQYF.

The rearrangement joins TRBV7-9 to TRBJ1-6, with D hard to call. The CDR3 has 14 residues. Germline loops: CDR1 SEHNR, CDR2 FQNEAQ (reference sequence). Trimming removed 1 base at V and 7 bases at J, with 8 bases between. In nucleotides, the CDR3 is TGTGCCAGCAGCTTAGTGGGAGAAAATTCACCCCTCCACTTT. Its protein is CASSLVGENSPLHF. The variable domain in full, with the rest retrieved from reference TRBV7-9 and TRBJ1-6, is DTGVSQNPRHKITKRGQNVTFRCDPISEHNRLYWYRQTLGQGPEFLTYFQNEAQLEKSRLLSDRFSAERPKGSFSTLEIQRTEQGDSAMYLCASSLVGENSPLHFGNGTRLTVT.

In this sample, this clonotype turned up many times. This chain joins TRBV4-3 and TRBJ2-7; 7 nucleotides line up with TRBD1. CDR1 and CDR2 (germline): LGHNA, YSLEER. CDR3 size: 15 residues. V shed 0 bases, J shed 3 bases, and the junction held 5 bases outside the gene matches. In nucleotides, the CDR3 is TGCGCCAGCAGCCAAGAAGGGACAGAGATCTACGAGCAGTACTTC. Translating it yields CASSQEGTEIYEQYF.

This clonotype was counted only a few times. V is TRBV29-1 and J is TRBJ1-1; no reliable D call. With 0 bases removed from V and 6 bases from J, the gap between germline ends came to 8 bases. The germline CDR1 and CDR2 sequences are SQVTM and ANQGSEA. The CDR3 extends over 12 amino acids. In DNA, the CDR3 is TGCAGCGTTGAAGAGGGAGACCCTGAAGCTTTCTTT. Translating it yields CSVEEGDPEAFF.

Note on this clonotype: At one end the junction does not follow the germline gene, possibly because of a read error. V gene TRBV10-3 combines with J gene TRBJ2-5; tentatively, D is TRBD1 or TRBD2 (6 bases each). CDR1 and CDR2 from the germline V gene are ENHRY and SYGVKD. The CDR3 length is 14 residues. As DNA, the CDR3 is TGTGCCAGCAGTTTTGACAGGCCCGGGGGGACCCAGTACTTC. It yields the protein CASSFDRPGGTQYF.

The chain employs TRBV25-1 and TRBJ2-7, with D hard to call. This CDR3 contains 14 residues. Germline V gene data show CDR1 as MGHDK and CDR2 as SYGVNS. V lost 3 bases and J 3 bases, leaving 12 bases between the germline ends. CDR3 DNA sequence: TGTGCCAGCAGTGATCACGATTCCGGCTACGAGCAGTACTTC. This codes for CASSDHDSGYEQYF.

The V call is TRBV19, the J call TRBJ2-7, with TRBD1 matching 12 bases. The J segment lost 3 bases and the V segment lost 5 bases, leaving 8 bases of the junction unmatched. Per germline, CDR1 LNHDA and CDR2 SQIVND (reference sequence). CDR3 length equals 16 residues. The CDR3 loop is CASSRPGQGAYYEQYF. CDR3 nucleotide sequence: TGTGCCAGTAGTCGTCCGGGACAGGGGGCGTACTACGAGCAGTACTTC.

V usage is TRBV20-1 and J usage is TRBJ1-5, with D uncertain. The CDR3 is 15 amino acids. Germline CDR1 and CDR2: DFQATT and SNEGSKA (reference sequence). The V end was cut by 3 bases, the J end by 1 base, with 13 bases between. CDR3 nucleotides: TGCAGTGCTAGCTGGGTTGGGCAGAGCAATCAGCCCCAGCATTTT. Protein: CSASWVGQSNQPQHF.

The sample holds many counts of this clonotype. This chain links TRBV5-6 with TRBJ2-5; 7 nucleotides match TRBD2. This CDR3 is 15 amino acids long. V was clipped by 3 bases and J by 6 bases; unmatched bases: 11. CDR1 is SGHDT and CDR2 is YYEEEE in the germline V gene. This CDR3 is CASSSGRWEGQTQYF. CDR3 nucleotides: TGTGCCAGCAGCTCCGGACGGTGGGAGGGGCAGACCCAGTACTTC.

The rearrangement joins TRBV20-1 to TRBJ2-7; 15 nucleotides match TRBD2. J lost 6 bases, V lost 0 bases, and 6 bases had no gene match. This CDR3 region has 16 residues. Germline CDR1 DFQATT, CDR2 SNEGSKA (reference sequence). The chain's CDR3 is CSAREGGLAGGGEQYF. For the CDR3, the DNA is TGCAGTGCTAGAGAGGGAGGACTAGCGGGAGGGGGCGAGCAGTACTTC.

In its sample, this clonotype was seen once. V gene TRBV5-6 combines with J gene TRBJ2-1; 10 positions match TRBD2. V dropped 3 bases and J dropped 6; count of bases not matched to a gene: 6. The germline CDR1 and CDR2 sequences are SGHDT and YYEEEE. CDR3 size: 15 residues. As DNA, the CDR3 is TGTGCCAGCAGCTCCCAGCGGGAGGGCTTCAATGAGCAGTTCTTC. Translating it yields CASSSQREGFNEQFF.

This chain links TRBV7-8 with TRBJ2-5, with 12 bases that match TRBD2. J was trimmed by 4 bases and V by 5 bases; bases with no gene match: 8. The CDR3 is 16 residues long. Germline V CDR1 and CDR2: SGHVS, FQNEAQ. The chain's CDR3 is CASSLRTSGVGETQYF. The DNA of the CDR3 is TGTGCCAGCAGCCTACGGACTAGCGGGGTGGGAGAGACCCAGTACTTC. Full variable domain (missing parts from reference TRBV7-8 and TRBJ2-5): GAGVSQSPRYKVAKRGQDVALRCDPISGHVSLFWYQQALGQGPEFLTYFQNEAQLDKSGLPSDRFFAERPEGSVSTLKIQRTQQEDSAVYLCASSLRTSGVGETQYFGPGTRLLVL.

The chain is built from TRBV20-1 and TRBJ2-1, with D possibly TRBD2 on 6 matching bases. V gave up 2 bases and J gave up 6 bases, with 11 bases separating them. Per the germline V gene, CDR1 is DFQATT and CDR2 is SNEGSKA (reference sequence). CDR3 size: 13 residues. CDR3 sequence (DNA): TGCAGTGCTAGAAGGGTTAGCGGCAATGAGCAGTTCTTC. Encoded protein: CSARRVSGNEQFF.

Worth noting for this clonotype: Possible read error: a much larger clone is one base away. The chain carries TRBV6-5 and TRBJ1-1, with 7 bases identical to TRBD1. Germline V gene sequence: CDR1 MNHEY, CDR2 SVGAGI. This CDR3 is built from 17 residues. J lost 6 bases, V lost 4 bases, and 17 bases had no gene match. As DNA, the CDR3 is TGTGCCAGCAGTTCCAGGACAGGCCCGAAGCTTCTGTCTGAAGCTTTCTTT. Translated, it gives CASSSRTGPKLLSEAFF.

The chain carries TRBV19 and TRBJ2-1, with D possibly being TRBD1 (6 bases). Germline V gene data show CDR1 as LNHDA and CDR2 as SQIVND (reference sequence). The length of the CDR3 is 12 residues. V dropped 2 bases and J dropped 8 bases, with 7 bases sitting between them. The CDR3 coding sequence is TGTGCCAGTAGTATACAGGGGTATGAGCAGTTCTTC. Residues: CASSIQGYEQFF.

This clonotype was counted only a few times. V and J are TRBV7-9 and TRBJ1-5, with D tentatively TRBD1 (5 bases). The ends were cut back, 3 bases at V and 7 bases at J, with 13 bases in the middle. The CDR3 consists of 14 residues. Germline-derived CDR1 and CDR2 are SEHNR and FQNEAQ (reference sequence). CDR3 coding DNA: TGTGCCAGCAGCTTGGGGGGTCATGGGCAGCCCCAGCATTTT. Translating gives CASSLGGHGQPQHF.

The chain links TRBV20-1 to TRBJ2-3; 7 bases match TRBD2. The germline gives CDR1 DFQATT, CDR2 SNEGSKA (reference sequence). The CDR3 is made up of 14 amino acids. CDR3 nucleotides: TGCAGCGGTTTAGCGGGCCCCAGCACAGATACGCAGTATTTT. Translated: CSGLAGPSTDTQYF.

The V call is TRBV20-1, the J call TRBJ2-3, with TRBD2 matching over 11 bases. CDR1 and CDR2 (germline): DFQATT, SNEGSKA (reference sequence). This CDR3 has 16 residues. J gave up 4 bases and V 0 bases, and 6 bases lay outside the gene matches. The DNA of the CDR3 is TGCAGTGCTAGAGATATAGCGGGAGGGCTCTCAGATACGCAGTATTTT. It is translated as CSARDIAGGLSDTQYF.

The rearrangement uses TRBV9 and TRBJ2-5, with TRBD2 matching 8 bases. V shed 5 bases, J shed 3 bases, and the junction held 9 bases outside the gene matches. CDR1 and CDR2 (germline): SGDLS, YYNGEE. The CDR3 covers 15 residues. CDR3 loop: CASSPGLGSEETQYF. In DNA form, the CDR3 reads TGTGCCAGCAGTCCGGGACTAGGATCGGAAGAGACCCAGTACTTC.

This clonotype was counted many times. The CDR3 region is CASSILAGGPYNEQFF. The CDR3 coding sequence is TGTGCCAGTAGTATCCTAGCGGGGGGGCCTTACAATGAGCAGTTCTTC. The chain has TRBV19 and TRBJ2-1; 12 positions agree with TRBD2. CDR3 length: 16 residues. The germline V gene encodes CDR1 LNHDA and CDR2 SQIVND (reference sequence). V lost 3 bases and J lost 4; bases outside the gene matches: 4. The entire variable domain, with the rest obtained from reference TRBV19 and TRBJ2-1, is as follows: DGGITQSPKYLFRKEGQNVTLSCEQNLNHDAMYWYRQDPGQGLRLIYYSQIVNDFQKGDIAEGYSVSREKKESFPLTVTSAQKNPTAFYLCASSILAGGPYNEQFFGPGTRLTVL.

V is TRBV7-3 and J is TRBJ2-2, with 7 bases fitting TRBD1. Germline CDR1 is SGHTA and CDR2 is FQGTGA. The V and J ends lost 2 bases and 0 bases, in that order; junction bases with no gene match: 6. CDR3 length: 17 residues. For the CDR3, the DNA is TGTGCCAGCAGCTTAGGTTTGACAGGGACGAACACCGGGGAGCTGTTTTTT. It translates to CASSLGLTGTNTGELFF.

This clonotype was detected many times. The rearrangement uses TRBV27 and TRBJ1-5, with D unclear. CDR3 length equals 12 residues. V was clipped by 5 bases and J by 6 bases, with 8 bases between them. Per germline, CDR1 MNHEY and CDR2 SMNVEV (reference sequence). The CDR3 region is CASSPHGQPQHF. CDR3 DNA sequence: TGTGCCAGCAGTCCGCACGGTCAGCCCCAGCATTTT.

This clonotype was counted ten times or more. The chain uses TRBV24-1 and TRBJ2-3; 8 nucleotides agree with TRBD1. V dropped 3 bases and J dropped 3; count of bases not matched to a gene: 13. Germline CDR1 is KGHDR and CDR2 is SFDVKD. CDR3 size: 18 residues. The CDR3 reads CATSDPQGQGARTDTQYF. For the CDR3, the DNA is TGTGCCACCAGTGATCCTCAGGGGCAGGGGGCGCGGACAGATACGCAGTATTTT.

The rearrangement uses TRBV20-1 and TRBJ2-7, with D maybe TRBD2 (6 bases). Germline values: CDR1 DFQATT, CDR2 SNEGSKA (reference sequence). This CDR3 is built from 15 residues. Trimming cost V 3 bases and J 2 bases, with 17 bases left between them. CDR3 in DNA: TGCAGTGCTAGCGGTGGTGGTAGCGGCGCCTACGAGCAGTACTTC. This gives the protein CSASGGGSGAYEQYF.

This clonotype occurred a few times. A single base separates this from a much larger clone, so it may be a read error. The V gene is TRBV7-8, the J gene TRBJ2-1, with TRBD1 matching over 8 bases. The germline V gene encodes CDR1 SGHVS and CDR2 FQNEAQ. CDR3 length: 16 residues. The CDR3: CASSLGSRTGRNEQVF. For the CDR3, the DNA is TGTGCCAGCAGCTTAGGAAGTAGGACAGGGAGGAATGAGCAGGTCTTC. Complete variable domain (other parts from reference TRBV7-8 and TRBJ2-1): GAGVSQSPRYKVAKRGQDVALRCDPISGHVSLFWYQQALGQGPEFLTYFQNEAQLDKSGLPSDRFFAERPEGSVSTLKIQRTQQEDSAVYLCASSLGSRTGRNEQVFGPGTRLTVL.

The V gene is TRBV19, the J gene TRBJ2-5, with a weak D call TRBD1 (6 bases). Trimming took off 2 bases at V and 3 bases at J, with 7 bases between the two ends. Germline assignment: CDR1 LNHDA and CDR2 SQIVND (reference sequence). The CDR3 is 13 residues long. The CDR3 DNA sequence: TGTGCCAGTAGTATATCAGGGGAAGAGACCCAGTACTTC. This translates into CASSISGEETQYF.

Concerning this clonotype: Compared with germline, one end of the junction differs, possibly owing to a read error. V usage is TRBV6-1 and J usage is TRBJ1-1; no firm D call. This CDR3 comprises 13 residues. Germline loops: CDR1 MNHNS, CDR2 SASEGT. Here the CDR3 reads CASSDRRNTEALF. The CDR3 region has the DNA TGTGCCAGCAGTGACCGGAGGAACACTGAAGCTCTCTTT.

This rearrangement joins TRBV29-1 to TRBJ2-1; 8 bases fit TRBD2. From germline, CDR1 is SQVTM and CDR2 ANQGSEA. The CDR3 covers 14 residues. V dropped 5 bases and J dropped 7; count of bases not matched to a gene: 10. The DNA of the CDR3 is TGCAGCGTTAGGGGTTTAGCGGGATGGAATGAGCAGTTCTTC. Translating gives CSVRGLAGWNEQFF.

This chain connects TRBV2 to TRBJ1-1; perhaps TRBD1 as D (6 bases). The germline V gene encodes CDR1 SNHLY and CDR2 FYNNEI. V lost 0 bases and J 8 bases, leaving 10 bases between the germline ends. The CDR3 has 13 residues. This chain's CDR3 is CASSEARDREAFF. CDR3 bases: TGTGCCAGCAGTGAAGCGAGAGACAGGGAAGCTTTCTTT.